Each of the 18 T cell receptor beta chains below was sequenced from the same sample in a study of CXCR3-negative and CXCR3-positive naive CD8 T cells. UMI-labeled 5' RACE TRB cDNA libraries were prepared from the cells. TCRdb reprocessed the 5' RACE reads; each CDR3 protein has one entry and no DNA is given. The repertoire table contains about 30,000 distinct CDR3 sequences. Sequencing input: memory CD8+ T cells from blood. These receptors all come from a human donor in good health. Some clones in this sample may be carry-over from other donors' samples.

The chain carries TRBV20-1 and TRBJ1-1; the D gene TCRdb calls, TRBD1, cannot be checked with no DNA. This CDR3 region has 15 residues. Germline lookup yields CDR1 DFQATT and CDR2 SNEGSKA (reference sequence). CDR3 residues: CSARDRTAMNTEAFF.

V and J are TRBV4-3 and TRBJ2-7; TCRdb indicates TRBD1, and absent DNA this call remains unverified. Germline V gene lookup returns CDR1 LGHNA and CDR2 YSLEER. This CDR3 is 17 amino acids long. The CDR3: CASSQGGATGGSYEQYF.

The chain joins TRBV6-5 to TRBJ2-7; lacking DNA, the TRBD1 call made by TCRdb goes unchecked. Germline V lookup: CDR1 MNHEY, CDR2 SVGAGI. The CDR3 has 16 residues. CDR3 amino acids: CASTNHYRGSSYEQYF.

This rearrangement joins TRBV7-2 to TRBJ2-1; TCRdb selects TRBD1, and the lack of DNA leaves this call unchecked. The length of the CDR3 is 16 residues. Germline loops: CDR1 SGHTA, CDR2 FQGNSA. CDR3 residues: CASSSHPGTGILEQFF.

The gene calls are TRBV9 and TRBJ1-1; without DNA, the TCRdb call of TRBD1 cannot be checked. The CDR3 runs to 17 residues. The germline V gene has CDR1 SGDLS and CDR2 YYNGEE. The CDR3: CASSTPRELGGATEAFF.

V gene TRBV10-3 combines with J gene TRBJ2-5. The CDR3 sequence is 14 residues long. CDR1 is ENHRY, CDR2 SYGVKD, per germline. The CDR3 spells CAISESAQSETQYF.

V usage is TRBV5-1 and J usage is TRBJ1-1; TCRdb outputs TRBD1, but without DNA this stays unchecked. This CDR3 contains 14 residues. Germline V gene data show CDR1 as SGHRS and CDR2 as YFSETQ. The CDR3 here is CASSSNRGPVVAFF. Full variable domain (rest looked up from reference TRBV5-1 and TRBJ1-1): KAGVTQTPRYLIKTRGQQVTLSCSPISGHRSVSWYQQTPGQGLQFLFEYFSETQRNKGNFPGRFSGRQFSNSRSEMNVSTLELGDSALYLCASSSNRGPVVAFFGQGTRLTVV.

This sequence joins TRBV7-3 and TRBJ2-3. Germline CDR1 reads SGHTA; CDR2 reads FQGTGA. This CDR3 spans 13 amino acids. CDR3 in amino acids: CASSAGIGDTQYF.

The rearrangement links TRBV7-2 to TRBJ2-3; TCRdb's D gene call, TRBD2, goes unchecked for lack of DNA. This CDR3 contains 16 residues. The V gene's germline CDR1 is SGHTA and CDR2 FQGNSA. The CDR3 sequence is CASSPWTSGYTDTQYF.

This chain connects TRBV12-3 or TRBV12-4 to TRBJ2-2; the TCRdb D gene call, TRBD1, has no DNA to confirm it. The CDR3 extends over 14 amino acids. CDR3 sequence reads: CASRGTESTGELFF.

The chain is built from TRBV4-3 and TRBJ1-2. Germline assignment: CDR1 LGHNA and CDR2 YSLEER. The CDR3 totals 14 residues. The CDR3 loop is CASSQRDGNYGYTF.

This chain connects TRBV10-1 to TRBJ2-5; TCRdb proposes TRBD1, but this gene call is untestable without DNA. The CDR3 sequence is 17 residues long. Germline CDR1 WNHNN, CDR2 SYGVQD (reference sequence). This chain's CDR3 is CASSESVLGRFEETQYF.

The chain employs TRBV29-1 and TRBJ1-1. This CDR3 is 15 amino acids long. Looked up from germline, CDR1 is SQVTM and CDR2 is ANQGSEA. The CDR3 is CSVERDGHLPTEAFF.

The J gene is TRBJ2-3, the V gene TRBV28; without DNA, the TCRdb call of TRBD2 cannot be checked. Germline V gives CDR1 MDHEN, CDR2 SYDVKM. This CDR3 is built from 17 residues. The CDR3 region is CASSFGAGEVHTDTQYF.

V usage is TRBV9 and J usage is TRBJ2-7. CDR3 size: 14 residues. Germline values: CDR1 SGDLS, CDR2 YYNGEE. The CDR3 sequence: CASSPHNQRYEQYF.

The chain joins TRBV29-1 to TRBJ2-7; with no DNA, the TCRdb D assignment of TRBD1 cannot be verified. The CDR3 is 16 amino acids. Germline loops: CDR1 SQVTM, CDR2 ANQGSEA. The CDR3 is CSVEYSDRGLEGEQYF.

The V call is TRBV9, the J call TRBJ1-1. The CDR3 runs to 16 residues. Germline V gene sequence: CDR1 SGDLS, CDR2 YYNGEE. This CDR3 is CASSVFTGALSFRAFF.

This rearrangement joins TRBV4-2 to TRBJ2-3; TCRdb's D call of TRBD2 is untestable without DNA. The CDR3 has 14 residues. Per germline, CDR1 LGHNA and CDR2 YNFKEQ. CDR3 in amino acids: CASSRGLETDTQYF.